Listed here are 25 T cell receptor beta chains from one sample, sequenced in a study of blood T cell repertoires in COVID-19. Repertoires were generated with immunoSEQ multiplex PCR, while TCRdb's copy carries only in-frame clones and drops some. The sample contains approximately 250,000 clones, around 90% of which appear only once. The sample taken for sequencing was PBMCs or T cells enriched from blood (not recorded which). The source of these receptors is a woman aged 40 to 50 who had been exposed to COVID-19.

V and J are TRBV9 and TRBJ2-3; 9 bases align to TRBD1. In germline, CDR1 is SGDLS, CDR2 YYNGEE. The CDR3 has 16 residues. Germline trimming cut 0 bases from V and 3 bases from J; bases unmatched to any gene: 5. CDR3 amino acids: CASSVAGTGSTDTQYF. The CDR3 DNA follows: TGTGCCAGCAGCGTAGCCGGGACAGGGTCGACAGATACGCAGTATTTT.

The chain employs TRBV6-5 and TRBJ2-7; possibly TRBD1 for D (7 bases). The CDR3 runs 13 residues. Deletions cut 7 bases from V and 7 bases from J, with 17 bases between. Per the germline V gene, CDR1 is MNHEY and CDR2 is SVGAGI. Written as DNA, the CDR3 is TGTGCCAGCAAATCAACAGGGGCGGGGGAGCAGTACTTC. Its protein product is CASKSTGAGEQYF.

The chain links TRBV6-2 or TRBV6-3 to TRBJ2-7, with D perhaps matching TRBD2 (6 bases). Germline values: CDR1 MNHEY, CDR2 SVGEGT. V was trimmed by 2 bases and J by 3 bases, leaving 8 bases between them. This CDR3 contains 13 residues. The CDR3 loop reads CASSYGGYYEQYF. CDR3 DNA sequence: TGTGCCAGCAGTTACGGGGGGTACTACGAGCAGTACTTC.

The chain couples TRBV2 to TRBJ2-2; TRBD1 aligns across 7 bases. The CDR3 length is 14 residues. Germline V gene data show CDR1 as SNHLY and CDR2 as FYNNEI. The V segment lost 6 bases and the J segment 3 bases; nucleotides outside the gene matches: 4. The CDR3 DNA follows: TGTGCCAGCAGGGGAACAGGGGACACCGGGGAGCTGTTTTTT. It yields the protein CASRGTGDTGELFF. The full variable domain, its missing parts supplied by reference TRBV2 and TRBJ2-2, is EPEVTQTPSHQVTQMGQEVILRCVPISNHLYFYWYRQILGQKVEFLVSFYNNEISEKSEIFDDQFSVERPDGSNFTLKIRSTKLEDSAMYFCASRGTGDTGELFFGEGSRLTVL.

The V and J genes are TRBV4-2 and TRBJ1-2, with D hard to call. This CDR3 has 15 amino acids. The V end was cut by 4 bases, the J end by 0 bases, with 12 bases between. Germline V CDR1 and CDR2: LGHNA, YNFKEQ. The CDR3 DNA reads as TGTGCCAGCAGCCCCAACTCCGGGTCTAACTATGGCTACACCTTC. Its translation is CASSPNSGSNYGYTF.

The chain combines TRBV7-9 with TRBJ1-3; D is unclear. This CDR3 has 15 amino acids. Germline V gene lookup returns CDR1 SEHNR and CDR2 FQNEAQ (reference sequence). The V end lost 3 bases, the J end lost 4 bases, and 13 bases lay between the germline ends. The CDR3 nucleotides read TGTGCCAGCAGCTTTAAATCCCAAGCGGGAAACACCATATATTTT. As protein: CASSFKSQAGNTIYF.

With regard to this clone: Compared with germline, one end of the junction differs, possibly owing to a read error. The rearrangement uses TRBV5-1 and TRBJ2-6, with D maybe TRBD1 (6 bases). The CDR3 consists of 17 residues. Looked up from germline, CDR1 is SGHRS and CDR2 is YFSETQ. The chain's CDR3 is CASSPTEGGSGANVLTF. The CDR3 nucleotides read TGTGCCAGCAGCCCTACTGAAGGGGGCTCTGGGGCCAACGTCCTGACTTTC.

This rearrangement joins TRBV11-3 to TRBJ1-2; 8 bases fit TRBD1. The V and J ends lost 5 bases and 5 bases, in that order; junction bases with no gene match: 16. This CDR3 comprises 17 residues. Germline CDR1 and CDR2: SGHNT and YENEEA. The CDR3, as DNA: TGTGCCAGCAGCACCGGGGGACAGGACACCGTAGGGTATGGCTACACCTTC. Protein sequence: CASSTGGQDTVGYGYTF.

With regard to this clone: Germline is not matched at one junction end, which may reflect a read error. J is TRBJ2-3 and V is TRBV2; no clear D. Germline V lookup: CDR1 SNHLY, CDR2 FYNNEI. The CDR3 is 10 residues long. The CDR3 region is CASSEALFSF. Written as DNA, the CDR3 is TGTGCCAGCAGTGAAGCGCTTTTTAGTTTT. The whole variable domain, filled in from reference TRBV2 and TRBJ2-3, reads EPEVTQTPSHQVTQMGQEVILRCVPISNHLYFYWYRQILGQKVEFLVSFYNNEISEKSEIFDDQFSVERPDGSNFTLKIRSTKLEDSAMYFCASSEALFSFGPGTRLTVL.

Here the CDR3 reads CASSRQGASIGYTF. DNA of the CDR3: TGTGCCAGCAGTCGACAGGGCGCCTCTATCGGCTACACCTTC. The V call is TRBV6-5, the J call TRBJ1-2, with TRBD1 matching over 7 bases. Germline CDR1 is MNHEY and CDR2 is SVGAGI. The V segment lost 5 bases and the J segment 8 bases; nucleotides outside the gene matches: 11. This CDR3 has 14 residues.

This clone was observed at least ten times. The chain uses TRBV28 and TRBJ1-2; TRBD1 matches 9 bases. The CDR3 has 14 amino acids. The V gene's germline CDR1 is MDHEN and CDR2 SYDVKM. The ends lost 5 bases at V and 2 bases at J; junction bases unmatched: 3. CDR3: CASSPGTGNYGYTF. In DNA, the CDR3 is TGTGCCAGCAGTCCCGGGACAGGGAACTATGGCTACACCTTC.

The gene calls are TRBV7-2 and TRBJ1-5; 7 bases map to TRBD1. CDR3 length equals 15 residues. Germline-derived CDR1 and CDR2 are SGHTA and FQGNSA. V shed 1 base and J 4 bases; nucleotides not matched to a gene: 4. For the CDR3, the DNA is TGTGCCAGCAGCTTAGTAGGGGACAGAAATCAGCCCCAGCATTTT. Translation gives CASSLVGDRNQPQHF. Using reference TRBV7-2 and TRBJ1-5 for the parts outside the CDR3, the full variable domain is GAGVSQSPSNKVTEKGKDVELRCDPISGHTALYWYRQSLGQGLEFLIYFQGNSAPDKSGLPSDRFSAERTGGSVSTLTIQRTQQEDSAVYLCASSLVGDRNQPQHFGDGTRLSIL.

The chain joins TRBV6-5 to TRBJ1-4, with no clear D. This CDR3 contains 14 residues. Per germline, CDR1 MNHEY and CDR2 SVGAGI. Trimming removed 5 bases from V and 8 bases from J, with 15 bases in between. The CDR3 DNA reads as TGTGCCAGCAGTCCACTCCTCACGCCGGAAAAACTGTTTTTT. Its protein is CASSPLLTPEKLFF.

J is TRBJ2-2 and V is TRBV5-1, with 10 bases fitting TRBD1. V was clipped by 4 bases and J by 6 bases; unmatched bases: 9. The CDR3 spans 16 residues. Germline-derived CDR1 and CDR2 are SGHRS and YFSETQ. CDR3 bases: TGCGCCAGCAGCCCCCCGACAGGGGGCTATGCCGGGGAGCTGTTTTTT. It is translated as CASSPPTGGYAGELFF.

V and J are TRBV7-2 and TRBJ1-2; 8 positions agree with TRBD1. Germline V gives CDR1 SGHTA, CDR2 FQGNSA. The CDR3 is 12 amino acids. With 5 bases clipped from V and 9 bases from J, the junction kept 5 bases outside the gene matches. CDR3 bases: TGTGCCAGCAGCCTCGGACAGGGTCGCTACACCTTC. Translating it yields CASSLGQGRYTF.

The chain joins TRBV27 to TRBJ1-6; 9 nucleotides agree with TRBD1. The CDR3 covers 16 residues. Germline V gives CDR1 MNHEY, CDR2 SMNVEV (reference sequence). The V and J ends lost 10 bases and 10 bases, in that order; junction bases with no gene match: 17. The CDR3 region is CATKYRDRAGGSPLHF. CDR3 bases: TGTGCCACCAAATACCGGGACAGGGCCGGGGGGTCACCCCTCCACTTT.

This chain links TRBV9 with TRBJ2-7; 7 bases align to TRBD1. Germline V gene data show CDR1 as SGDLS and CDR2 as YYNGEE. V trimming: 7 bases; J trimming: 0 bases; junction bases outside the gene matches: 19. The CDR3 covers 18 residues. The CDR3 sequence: CASLGPGRTGQNSYEQYV. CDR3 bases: TGTGCCAGCCTCGGGCCGGGACGGACAGGCCAAAACTCCTACGAGCAGTACGTC.

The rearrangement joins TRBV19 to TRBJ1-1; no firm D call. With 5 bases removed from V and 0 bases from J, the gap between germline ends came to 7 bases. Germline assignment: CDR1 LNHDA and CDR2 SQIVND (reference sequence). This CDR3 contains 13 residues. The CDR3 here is CASSAQLNTEAFF. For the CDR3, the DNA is TGTGCCAGTAGTGCGCAACTGAACACTGAAGCTTTCTTT.

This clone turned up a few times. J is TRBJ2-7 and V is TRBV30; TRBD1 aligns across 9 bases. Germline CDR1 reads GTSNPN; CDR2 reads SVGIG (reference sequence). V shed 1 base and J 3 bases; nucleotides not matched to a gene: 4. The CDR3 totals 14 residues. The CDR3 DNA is TGTGCCTGGAGTGAGGACAGGGGTGTCTACGAGCAGTACTTC. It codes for CAWSEDRGVYEQYF.

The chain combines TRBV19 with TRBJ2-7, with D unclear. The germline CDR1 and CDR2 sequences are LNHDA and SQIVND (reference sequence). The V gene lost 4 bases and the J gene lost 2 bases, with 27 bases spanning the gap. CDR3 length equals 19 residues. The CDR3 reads CASSTLLPGGRSATYEQYF. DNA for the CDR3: TGTGCCAGTAGTACCCTCCTTCCCGGCGGCCGGTCTGCCACCTACGAGCAGTACTTC.

The CDR3, as DNA: TGTGCCAGCGGCCCAGGGCGGGGTGGGGGCTACACCTTC. Amino acid sequence: CASGPGRGGGYTF. The chain recombines TRBV28 with TRBJ1-2, with a weak D call TRBD1 (5 bases). CDR1 is MDHEN, CDR2 SYDVKM, per germline. The V end was cut by 8 bases, the J end by 8 bases, with 18 bases between. CDR3 length: 13 amino acids.

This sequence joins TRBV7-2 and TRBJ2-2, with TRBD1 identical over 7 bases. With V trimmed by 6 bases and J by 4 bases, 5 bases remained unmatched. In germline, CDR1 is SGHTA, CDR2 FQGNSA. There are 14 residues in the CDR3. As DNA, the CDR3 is TGTGCCAGCAGACCCGACAGGGTCACCGGGGAGCTGTTTTTT. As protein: CASRPDRVTGELFF.

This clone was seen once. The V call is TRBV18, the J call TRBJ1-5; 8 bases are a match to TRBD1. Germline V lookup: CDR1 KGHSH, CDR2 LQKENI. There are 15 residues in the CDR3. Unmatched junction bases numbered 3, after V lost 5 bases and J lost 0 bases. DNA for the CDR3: TGTGCCAGCTCATCGGGACAGGTTAGCAATCAGCCCCAGCATTTT. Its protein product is CASSSGQVSNQPQHF.

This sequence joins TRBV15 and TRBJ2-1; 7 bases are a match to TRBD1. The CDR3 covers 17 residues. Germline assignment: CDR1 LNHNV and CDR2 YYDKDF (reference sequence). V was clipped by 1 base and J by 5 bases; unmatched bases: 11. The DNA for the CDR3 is TGTGCCACCAGCAGAGCCGCTGTAGGGGGCCGAAACAATGAGCAGTTCTTC. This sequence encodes CATSRAAVGGRNNEQFF.

CDR3 nucleotides: TGTGCCACCAGTTCGTCCGGTGGAAACACCATATATTTT. Its protein is CATSSSGGNTIYF. The chain recombines TRBV24-1 with TRBJ1-3; D uncertain. The V and J ends lost 6 bases and 3 bases respectively, with 8 bases between them. Germline CDR1 and CDR2: KGHDR and SFDVKD. This CDR3 has 13 amino acids.